This is a list of T cell receptor beta chains from one sample in a study of neoadjuvant nivolumab and ipilimumab in lung cancer. The data were produced by immunoSEQ multiplex PCR, yet TCRdb's version contains in-frame clones alone and is incomplete. The sample lists 25,000 to 30,000 clones, 65% to 85% occurring once. Sequenced material: peripheral blood, taken before neoadjuvant nivolumab, alone or with ipilimumab. Receptors originate from an adult with non-small cell lung cancer. CDR3s include the opening cysteine and the closing phenylalanine or tryptophan. D genes are given only for firm matches. The size entry is marked missing in some rows and otherwise reads once, few, many or a size class.

j_gene	v_gene	abundance	d_gene	CDR3aa	CDR3nt
TRBJ2-3	TRBV4-1	once	TRBD2	CASSPRLAGGVGRADTQYF	TGCGCCAGCAGCCCCCGCCTAGCGGGGGGGGTGGGACGCGCAGATACGCAGTATTTT
TRBJ1-5	TRBV6-1	.	.	CASSDTGTNQPQHF	TGTGCCAGCAGTGATACAGGGACTAATCAGCCCCAGCATTTT
TRBJ1-1	TRBV13	.	.	CASSLSGRRAFF	TGTGCCAGCAGCTTATCAGGGAGACGAGCTTTCTTT
TRBJ2-7	TRBV2	.	.	CASSEGGNEQYF	TGTGCCAGCAGTGAAGGGGGGAACGAGCAGTACTTC
TRBJ2-7	TRBV13	once	TRBD1	CASSLVDRYEQYF	TGTGCCAGCAGCTTAGTGGACAGGTACGAGCAGTACTTC
TRBJ2-5	TRBV19	.	TRBD1	CASPVQGAETQYF	TGTGCCAGCCCCGTTCAGGGGGCAGAGACCCAGTACTTC
TRBJ2-5	TRBV6-5	.	.	CASSYFGGLGQTQYF	TGTGCCAGCAGTTACTTCGGGGGGCTCGGCCAGACCCAGTACTTC
TRBJ1-6	TRBV9	.	.	CASSPRAGPYNSPLHF	TGTGCCAGCAGCCCCCGGGCAGGACCCTATAATTCACCCCTCCACTTT
TRBJ2-2	TRBV5-1	once	TRBD2	CASSVSQRGAGELFF	TGCGCCAGCAGCGTCTCACAGCGGGGGGCCGGGGAGCTGTTTTTT
TRBJ2-1	TRBV5-1	.	TRBD1	CASSSGTGGYNEQFF	TGCGCCAGCAGCTCCGGGACAGGGGGCTACAATGAGCAGTTCTTC
TRBJ2-1	TRBV5-6	.	.	CASSSTDYNEQFF	TGTGCCAGCAGCTCGACGGACTACAATGAGCAGTTCTTC